These T cell receptor beta chains were read from a single sample in a study of OX40 agonist ivuxolimab in advanced cancers. Profiled with immunoSEQ multiplex PCR; TCRdb holds only in-frame clones, not every one. The data contain 75,000 to 100,000 clones, roughly 90% of them singletons. The sequencing here drew on CD4+ or CD8+ T cells sorted from blood, taken in a trial of the OX40 agonist ivuxolimab. These receptors were obtained from an adult with an advanced solid tumor such as melanoma, head and neck, liver or kidney cancer. The CDR3 runs from the conserved cysteine through the conserved F or W.

CASSFPYTQYF	TRBV5-8	TRBJ2-3
CSGDEAFF	TRBV29-1	TRBJ1-1
CASRRLAGSYEQYF	TRBV7-8	TRBJ2-7
CASGTRLSGNTIYF	TRBV12-5	TRBJ1-3
CASSLGFTDTQYF	TRBV11-2	TRBJ2-3
CASSLGGSGTGELFF	TRBV5-1	TRBJ2-2
CASTPFVAFPYGYTF	TRBV6-5	TRBJ1-2
CASSLSGRAETQYF	TRBV9	TRBJ2-5
CASSFLANNNEQFF	TRBV5-6	TRBJ2-1
CASSRGTSVYNEQFF	TRBV7-2	TRBJ2-1
CASSPQREVPEAFF	TRBV18	TRBJ1-1
CASSYVPGNTIYF	TRBV6-6	TRBJ1-3